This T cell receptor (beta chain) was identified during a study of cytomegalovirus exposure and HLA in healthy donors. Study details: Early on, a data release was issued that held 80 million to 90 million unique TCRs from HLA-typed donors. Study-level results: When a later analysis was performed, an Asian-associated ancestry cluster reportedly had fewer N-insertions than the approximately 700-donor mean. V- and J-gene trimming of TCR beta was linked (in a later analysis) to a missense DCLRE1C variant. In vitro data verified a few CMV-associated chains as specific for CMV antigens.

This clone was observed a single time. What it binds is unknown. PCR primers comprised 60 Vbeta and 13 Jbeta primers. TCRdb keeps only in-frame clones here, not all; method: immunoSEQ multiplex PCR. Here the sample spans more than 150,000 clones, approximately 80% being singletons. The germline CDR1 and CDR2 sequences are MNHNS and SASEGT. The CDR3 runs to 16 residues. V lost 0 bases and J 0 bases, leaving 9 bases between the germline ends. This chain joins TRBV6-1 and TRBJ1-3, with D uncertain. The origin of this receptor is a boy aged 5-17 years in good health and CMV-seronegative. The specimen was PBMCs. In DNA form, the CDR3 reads TGTGCCAGCAGTGAAGCGCTAAGCCTCTCTGGAAACACCATATATTTT. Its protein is CASSEALSLSGNTIYF.